This T cell receptor beta chain was recorded in a study of cytomegalovirus exposure and HLA in healthy donors. Regarding the study as a whole: Most TCR sequences proved rare, with some public TCRs found in many donors. In a later analysis, several top co-occurrence clusters appeared linked to parvovirus B19, influenza, CMV and Epstein-Barr virus.

Both 60 Vbeta primers and 13 Jbeta primers went into the PCR. The assay was immunoSEQ multiplex PCR, and TCRdb's table has in-frame clones only and misses some. Of 120,000 or so clones listed, around three quarters are singletons. The trim removed 2 bases at V and 2 bases at J, leaving 3 bases unmatched. The CDR3 contains 15 residues. Germline V gene sequence: CDR1 ENHRY, CDR2 SYGVKD. As concerns this clone: No antigen is known for it.

The clonotype was recovered from a female donor in good health and CMV-seronegative. The sample taken for sequencing was PBMCs. The V gene is TRBV10-3, the J gene TRBJ2-3, with 8 bases matching TRBD1. This chain's CDR3 is CAISEQDRDTDTQYF. The CDR3 nucleotides read TGTGCCATCAGTGAGCAGGACAGGGACACAGATACGCAGTATTTT.